This TCR beta chain was captured by sequencing in a study of T cell repertoires in aging, cancer and after chemotherapy. Study information: Patients with glioblastoma brain tumors were sampled before and after temozolomide-based therapy.

Rearranged V-D-J TRB sequences were amplified with a mixed TRB-A/B primer pool. TCRdb redid the calling of the multiplex PCR reads with MiXCR, one entry per CDR3 protein. Of approximately 20,000 distinct CDR3 sequences in the sample, about two fifths were seen once. TCR beta rearrangements were amplified from peripheral blood genomic DNA. This clonotype has more than one count but fewer than ten. The antigen remains undetermined. This CDR3 contains 14 residues. V lost 1 base, J lost 9 bases, and 12 bases lay in between. In germline, CDR1 is KGHSH, CDR2 LQKENI. The study, taken as a whole, reports: Compared with age-matched healthy donors, untreated hematological or solid cancer patients showed higher blood TCR clonality.

Sequencing input: blood. This clonotype was obtained from a human donor with a solid tumor. The rearrangement uses TRBV18 and TRBJ2-2; no firm D call. The CDR3 DNA follows: TGTGCCAGCTCACCACGAGCCTCACCCCGGGAGCTGTTTTTT. Amino acids: CASSPRASPRELFF.